Sequencing of this TCR beta chain was carried out in a study of T cell responses to AZD1222 COVID-19 vaccine. General observations from the study: Donors, mostly white British, included more females; clonal diversity was possibly underestimated.

As concerns this clone: Its antigen is unidentified.

TCRdb keeps only in-frame clones here, not all; method: immunoSEQ multiplex PCR. The sample records 130,000 to 150,000 clones, roughly 90% being singletons. Trimming pared 4 bases from V and 0 bases from J, leaving 15 bases between. CDR1 and CDR2 (germline): MGHDK, SYGVNS. The CDR3 contains 16 residues. The receptor was derived from an adult in good health. The sample was peripheral blood, taken on day 0 of AZD1222 vaccination. The chain has TRBV25-1 and TRBJ1-1; the D is unclear. CDR3 sequence reads: CASSVGGLGMNTEAFF. DNA for the CDR3: TGTGCCAGCAGTGTAGGCGGGTTGGGGATGAACACTGAAGCTTTCTTT.